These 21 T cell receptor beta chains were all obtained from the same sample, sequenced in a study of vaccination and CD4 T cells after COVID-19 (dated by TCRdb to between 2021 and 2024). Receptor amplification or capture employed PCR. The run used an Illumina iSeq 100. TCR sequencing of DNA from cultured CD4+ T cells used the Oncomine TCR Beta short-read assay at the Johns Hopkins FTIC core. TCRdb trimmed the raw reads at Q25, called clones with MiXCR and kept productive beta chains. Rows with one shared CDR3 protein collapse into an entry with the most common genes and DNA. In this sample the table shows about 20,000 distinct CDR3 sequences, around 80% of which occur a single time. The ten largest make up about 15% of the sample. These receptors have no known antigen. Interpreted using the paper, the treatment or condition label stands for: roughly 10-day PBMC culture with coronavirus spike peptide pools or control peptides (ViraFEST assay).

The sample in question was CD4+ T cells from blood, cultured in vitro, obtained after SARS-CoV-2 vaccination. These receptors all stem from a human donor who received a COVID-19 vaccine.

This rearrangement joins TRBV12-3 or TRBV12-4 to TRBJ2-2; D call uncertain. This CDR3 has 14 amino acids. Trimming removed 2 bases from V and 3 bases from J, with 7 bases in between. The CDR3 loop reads CASSLLADTGELFF. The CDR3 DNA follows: TGTGCCAGCAGTTTATTGGCAGACACCGGGGAGCTGTTTTTT.

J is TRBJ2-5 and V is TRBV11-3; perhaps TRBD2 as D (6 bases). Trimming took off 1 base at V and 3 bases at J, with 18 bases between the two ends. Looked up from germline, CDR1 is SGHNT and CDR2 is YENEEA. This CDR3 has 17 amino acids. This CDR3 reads CASSLGVTREPEETQYF. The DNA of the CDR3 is TGTGCCAGCAGCTTAGGGGTGACTAGAGAGCCGGAAGAGACCCAGTACTTC.

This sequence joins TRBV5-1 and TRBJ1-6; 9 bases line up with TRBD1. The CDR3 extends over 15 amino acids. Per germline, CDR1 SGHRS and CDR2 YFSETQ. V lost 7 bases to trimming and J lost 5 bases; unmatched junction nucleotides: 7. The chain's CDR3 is CASAGTGPHNSPLHF. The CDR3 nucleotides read TGCGCCAGCGCCGGGACAGGGCCCCATAATTCACCCCTCCACTTT.

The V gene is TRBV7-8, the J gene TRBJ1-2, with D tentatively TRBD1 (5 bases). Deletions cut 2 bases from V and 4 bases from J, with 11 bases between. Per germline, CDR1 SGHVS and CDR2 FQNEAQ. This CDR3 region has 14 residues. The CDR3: CASSLPGLSYGYTF. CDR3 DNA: TGTGCCAGCAGCTTACCAGGGTTAAGCTATGGCTACACCTTC.

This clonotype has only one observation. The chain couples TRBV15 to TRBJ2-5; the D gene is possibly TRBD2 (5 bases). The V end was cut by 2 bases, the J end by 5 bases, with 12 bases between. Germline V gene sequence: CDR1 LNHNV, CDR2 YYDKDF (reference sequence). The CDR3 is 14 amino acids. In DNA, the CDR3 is TGTGCCACCAGCAGAAAACTAGGACCTGAGACCCAGTACTTC. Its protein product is CATSRKLGPETQYF. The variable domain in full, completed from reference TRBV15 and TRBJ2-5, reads DAMVIQNPRYQVTQFGKPVTLSCSQTLNHNVMYWYQQKSSQAPKLLFHYYDKDFNNEADTPDNFQSRRPNTSFCFLDIRSPGLGDTAMYLCATSRKLGPETQYFGPGTRLLVL.

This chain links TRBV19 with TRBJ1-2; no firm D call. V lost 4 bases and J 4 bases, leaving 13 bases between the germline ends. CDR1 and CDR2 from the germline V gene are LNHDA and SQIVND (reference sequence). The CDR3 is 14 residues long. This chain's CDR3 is CASSTSQDPYGYTF. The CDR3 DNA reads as TGTGCCAGTAGTACATCCCAGGACCCCTATGGCTACACCTTC.

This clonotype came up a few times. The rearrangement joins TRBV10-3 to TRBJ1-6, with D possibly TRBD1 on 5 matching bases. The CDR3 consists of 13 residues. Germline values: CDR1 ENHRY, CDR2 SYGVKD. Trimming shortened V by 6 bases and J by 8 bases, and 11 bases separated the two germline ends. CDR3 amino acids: CAIRTGLDSPLHF. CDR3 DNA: TGTGCCATCAGGACGGGACTGGATTCACCCCTCCACTTT.

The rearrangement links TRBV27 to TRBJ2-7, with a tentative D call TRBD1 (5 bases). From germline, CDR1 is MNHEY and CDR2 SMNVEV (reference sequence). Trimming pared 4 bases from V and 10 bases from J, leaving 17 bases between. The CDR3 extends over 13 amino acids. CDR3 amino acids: CASSSYRTARQYF. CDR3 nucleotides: TGTGCCAGCAGTTCTTACAGGACGGCACGCCAGTACTTC.

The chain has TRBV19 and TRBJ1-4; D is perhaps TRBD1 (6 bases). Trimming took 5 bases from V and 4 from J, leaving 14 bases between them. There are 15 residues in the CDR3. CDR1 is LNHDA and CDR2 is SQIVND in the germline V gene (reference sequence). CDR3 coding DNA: TGTGCCAGTAGTTTCGGACAGACCGATAATGAAAAACTGTTTTTT. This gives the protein CASSFGQTDNEKLFF.

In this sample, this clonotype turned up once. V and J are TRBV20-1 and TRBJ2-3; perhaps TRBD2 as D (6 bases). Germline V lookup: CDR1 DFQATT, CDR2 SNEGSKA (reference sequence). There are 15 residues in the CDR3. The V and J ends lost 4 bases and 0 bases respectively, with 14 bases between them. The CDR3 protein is CSANEGAGSTDTQYF. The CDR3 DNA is TGCAGTGCTAATGAAGGGGCGGGAAGCACAGATACGCAGTATTTT.

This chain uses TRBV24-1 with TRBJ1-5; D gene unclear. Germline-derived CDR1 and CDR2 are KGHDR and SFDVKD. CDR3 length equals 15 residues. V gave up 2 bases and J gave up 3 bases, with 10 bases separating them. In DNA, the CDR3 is TGTGCCACCAGTGATTCCAGGTCACCCAATCAGCCCCAGCATTTT. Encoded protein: CATSDSRSPNQPQHF.

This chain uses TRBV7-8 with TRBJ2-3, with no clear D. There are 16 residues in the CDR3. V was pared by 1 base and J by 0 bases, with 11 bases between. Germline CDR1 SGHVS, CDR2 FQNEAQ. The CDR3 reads CASSLVAGTSTDTQYF. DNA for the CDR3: TGTGCCAGCAGCTTAGTGGCAGGAACTAGCACAGATACGCAGTATTTT.

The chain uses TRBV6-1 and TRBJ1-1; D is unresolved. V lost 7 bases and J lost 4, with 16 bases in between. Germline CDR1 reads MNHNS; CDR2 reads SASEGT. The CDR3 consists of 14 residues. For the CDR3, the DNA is TGTGCCAGCACCCCCGGGCGGATTGGCACTGAAGCTTTCTTT. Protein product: CASTPGRIGTEAFF.

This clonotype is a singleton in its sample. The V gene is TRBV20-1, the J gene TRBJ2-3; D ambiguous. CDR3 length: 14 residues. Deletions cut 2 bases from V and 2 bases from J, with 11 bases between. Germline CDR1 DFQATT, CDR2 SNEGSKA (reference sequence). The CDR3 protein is CSARMRHNTDTQYF. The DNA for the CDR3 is TGCAGTGCTAGAATGAGACACAACACAGATACGCAGTATTTT.

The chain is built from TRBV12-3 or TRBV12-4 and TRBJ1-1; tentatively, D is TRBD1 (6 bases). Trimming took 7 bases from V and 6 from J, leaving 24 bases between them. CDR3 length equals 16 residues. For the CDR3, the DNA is TGTGCCAGCATTCCCCGGGGGGGGGGCATATTTGCTGAAGCTTTCTTT. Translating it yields CASIPRGGGIFAEAFF.

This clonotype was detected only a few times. The CDR3 loop is CSARDLGEWQGETQYF. In nucleotides, the CDR3 is TGCAGTGCTAGAGATCTGGGGGAGTGGCAGGGAGAGACCCAGTACTTC. This sequence joins TRBV20-1 and TRBJ2-5, with D perhaps being TRBD1 or TRBD2 (5 bases each). V was clipped by 0 bases and J by 4 bases, with 18 bases between them. The CDR3 runs to 16 residues. The germline V gene has CDR1 DFQATT and CDR2 SNEGSKA (reference sequence).

The CDR3 spells CASSFRGLDRNTEAFF. The CDR3 region has the DNA TGTGCCAGCAGCTTCAGGGGGCTCGACAGGAACACTGAAGCTTTCTTT. V usage is TRBV5-6 and J usage is TRBJ1-1; 8 bases match TRBD1. The germline CDR1 and CDR2 sequences are SGHDT and YYEEEE. This CDR3 region has 16 residues. V lost 2 bases, J lost 1 base, and 7 bases stayed unmatched.

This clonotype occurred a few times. CDR3 residues: CASSSGGSTEAFF. CDR3 DNA: TGTGCCAGCAGCTCAGGGGGGAGCACTGAAGCTTTCTTT. This sequence joins TRBV7-9 and TRBJ1-1; TRBD1 agrees at 7 bases. J gave up 4 bases and V 4 bases, and 3 bases lay outside the gene matches. Germline CDR1 SEHNR, CDR2 FQNEAQ (reference sequence). CDR3 size: 13 residues.

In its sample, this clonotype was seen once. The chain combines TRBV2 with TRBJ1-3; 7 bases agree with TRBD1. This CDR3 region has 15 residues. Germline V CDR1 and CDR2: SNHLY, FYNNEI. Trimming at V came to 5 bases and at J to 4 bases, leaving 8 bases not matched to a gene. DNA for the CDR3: TGTGCCAGCAGTCCCCTCAGGGGGGTAGGAAACACCATATATTTT. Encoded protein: CASSPLRGVGNTIYF.

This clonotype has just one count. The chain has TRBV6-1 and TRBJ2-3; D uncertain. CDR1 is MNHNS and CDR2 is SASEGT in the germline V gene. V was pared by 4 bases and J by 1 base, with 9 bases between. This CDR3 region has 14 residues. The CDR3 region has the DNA TGTGCCAGCAGTGTTACGATGCGCACAGATACGCAGTATTTT. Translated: CASSVTMRTDTQYF.

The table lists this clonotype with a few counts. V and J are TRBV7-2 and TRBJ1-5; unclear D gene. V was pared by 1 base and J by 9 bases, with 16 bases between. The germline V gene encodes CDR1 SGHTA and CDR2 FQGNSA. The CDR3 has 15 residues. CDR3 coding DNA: TGTGCCAGCAGCTTAGGCCAAGGCGGGAGGACGCCCCAGCATTTT. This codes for CASSLGQGGRTPQHF.